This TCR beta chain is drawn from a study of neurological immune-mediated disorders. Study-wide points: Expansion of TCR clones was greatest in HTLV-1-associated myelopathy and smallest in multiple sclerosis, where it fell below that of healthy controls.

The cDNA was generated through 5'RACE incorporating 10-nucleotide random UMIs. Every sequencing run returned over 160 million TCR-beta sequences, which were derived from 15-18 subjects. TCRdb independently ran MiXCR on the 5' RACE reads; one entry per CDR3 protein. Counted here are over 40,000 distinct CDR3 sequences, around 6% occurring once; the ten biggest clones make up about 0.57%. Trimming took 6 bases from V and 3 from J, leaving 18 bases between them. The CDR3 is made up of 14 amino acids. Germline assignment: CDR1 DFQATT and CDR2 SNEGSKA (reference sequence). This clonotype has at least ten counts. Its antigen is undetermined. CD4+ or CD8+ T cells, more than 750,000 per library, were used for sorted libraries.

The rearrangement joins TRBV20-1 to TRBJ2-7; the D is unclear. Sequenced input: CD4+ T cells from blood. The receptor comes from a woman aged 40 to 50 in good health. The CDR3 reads CSARRARDHYEQYF. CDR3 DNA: TGCAGTGCAAGACGGGCCCGAGATCACTACGAGCAGTACTTC.